This T cell receptor (beta chain) was retrieved from a study of OX40 agonist ivuxolimab in advanced cancers. Repertoires were generated with immunoSEQ multiplex PCR, while TCRdb's copy carries only in-frame clones and drops some. Of 50,000 to 85,000 clones in the sample, roughly four fifths were seen once. Any history of autoimmune disease or systemic immunosuppression disqualified patients. Trimming took 11 bases from V and 5 from J; bases not matched to a gene: 6. The CDR3 consists of 13 residues. Germline V gives CDR1 SNHLY, CDR2 FYNNEI. General study findings and limits: CD4+ and CD8+ T cells in blood underwent clonal expansion by week 6 at 0.1 to 3.0 mg/kg.

A single count supports this clone. Its specificity is not known. This clonotype was obtained from an adult with an advanced solid tumor such as melanoma, head and neck, liver or kidney cancer. The material sequenced was CD4+ or CD8+ T cells sorted from blood, taken in a trial of the OX40 agonist ivuxolimab. The chain carries TRBV2 and TRBJ2-7; 13 positions match TRBD2. Written as DNA, the CDR3 is TGTGCCTCCCTCGGGACTAGCGGGAACGAGCAGTACTTC. Encoded protein: CASLGTSGNEQYF.